In this sample, the clone carrying this T cell receptor (beta chain) turned up a few times. Germline CDR1 is MNHEY and CDR2 is SVGAGI. The CDR3 is made up of 13 amino acids. Trimming stripped 11 bases from V and 1 base from J, with 12 bases between. These data come from a study of blood T cell repertoires in COVID-19. Study details: Both acute and convalescent COVID-19 samples were obtained from the United States, Italy and Spain. Sample material is recorded as cDNA or gDNA derived from T cells, B-cell-depleted T cells, or PBMCs.

In the original analysis: Scientists estimated how many nucleated cells there were by amplifying reference gene primers. Using immunoSEQ multiplex PCR, the repertoire was profiled, and TCRdb retains in-frame clones only, with some absent. D and trimming were read from the DNA, whereas the V and J calls and clone size are those reported in that table. The table shows approximately 270,000 clones, with approximately 83% occurring only once. The source material was peripheral blood. V and J are TRBV6-5 and TRBJ1-3; possible D gene TRBD1, 6 bases. This clonotype was sampled from an older man with acute or convalescent COVID-19. In DNA form, the CDR3 reads TGTGCCGGACAAGACAGGTCTGGAAACACCATATATTTT. Translated: CAGQDRSGNTIYF.